This T cell receptor beta chain originates from a study of CD8 T cells in Susac syndrome. CDR1 SGHTA and CDR2 FQGTGA come from the germline V gene. The CDR3 is 17 residues long. V was trimmed by 0 bases and J by 1 base, leaving 10 bases between them. Reverse transcription of roughly 0.45 to 1 ug RNA used random hexamers. TCRdb recomputed calls from the immunoSEQ multiplex PCR reads with MiXCR, one row per CDR3 protein. This sample has 110,000 or so distinct CDR3 sequences; about nine tenths occur once, and the top ten carry more than 0.13%. Purification of the CD8+ and CD4+ T cells relied on negative isolation, and TEMRA cells underwent FACS enrichment.

Sequencing was carried out using CD4+ T cells from PBMCs. The chain combines TRBV7-3 with TRBJ2-6; D is undetermined. This TCR derives from a human donor in good health. In DNA form, the CDR3 reads TGTGCCAGCAGCTTAACTGGGTCGGCGTCTGGGGCCAACGTCCTGACTTTC. Encoded protein: CASSLTGSASGANVLTF.